The following is a T cell receptor beta chain sequence with its context. As yet, its antigen is unknown. The sample comes from a study of Ad26.COV2.S vaccination and SARS-CoV-2 variants. Study-wide findings and caveats: It was found that vaccine and placebo recipients had similar non-spike TCR breadth.

Treatment specified: roughly 18 received Ad26.COV2.S at low or high dose, single or two shots; 5 received placebo; per-sample allocation not given. Day 63 after the first injection of vaccine or placebo was the sampling time. Clones were sequenced by immunoSEQ multiplex PCR, and TCRdb holds only the in-frame ones, with some missing. The sample carries 350,000 to 500,000 clones, 89% recorded once. In germline, CDR1 is LNHDA, CDR2 SQIVND (reference sequence). The CDR3 runs to 16 residues. Trimming took 3 bases from V and 0 from J, leaving 13 bases between them. The chain joins TRBV19 to TRBJ2-3, with a possible D match to TRBD2 (6 bases). The material sequenced was peripheral blood, taken in a trial of Ad26.COV2.S vaccine versus placebo. The sequence came from a person between 18 and 65 years old who received the Ad26.COV2.S COVID-19 vaccine or a placebo. CDR3 in DNA: TGTGCCAGTAGTATTAGGGGCCGGGGGAGCACAGATACGCAGTATTTT. Protein product: CASSIRGRGSTDTQYF.